This entry is about one T cell receptor (beta chain). Its antigen is still unknown. The sample originates from a study of CD8+CD57+ T cells in acquired aplastic anemia. Study-wide background: The mean DNA yield obtained from sorted CD4+ and CD8+ cells came to about 3 ug. Notes on the study in general: Researchers reported that CD8+ Simpson's diversity was not significantly different in patients versus controls. It was found that twenty-nine CD8+ CDR3 sequences were shared between patients and controls.

Patients included in sequencing had previously demonstrated CD8+CD57+ cell expansion by flow cytometry. Each patient carried a diagnosis of severe acquired aplastic anemia. CDR3 and TCR beta VDJ profiling relied on genomic DNA as the template. TCRdb re-derived calls from the reads in MiXCR, one entry per CDR3 protein. The sample consists of 450,000 to 600,000 distinct CDR3 sequences, around a third of them appearing once. The sample comprised sorted CD4+, CD8+, or CD8+CD57+ T cells (not recorded which) from PBMCs. The source is a human donor with aplastic anemia.

CDR3 loop: CASSLVAGDTQYF. Here the CDR3 DNA reads TGTGCCAGCAGCTTAGTAGCGGGAGATACGCAGTATTTT. This chain connects TRBV7-2 to TRBJ2-3, with 7 bases aligning to TRBD2. The CDR3 is 13 residues long. J lost 5 bases, V lost 1 base, and 0 bases had no gene match. Germline V gives CDR1 SGHTA, CDR2 FQGNSA.